One and the same sample provided the 30 T cell receptor beta chains below, sequenced in a study of T-cell memory formation after mild COVID-19. TCRdb independently ran MiXCR on the 5' RACE reads; one entry per CDR3 protein. The sample lists around 320,000 distinct CDR3 sequences; roughly a fifth were seen once. The sample consisted of PBMCs or a T cell subset sorted from them (not recorded which). These receptors were taken from a man younger than 30 who had mild COVID-19 (a few samples of this study predate the infection). Cell type and time point are not known.

There are a few counts of this clonotype. V usage is TRBV7-6 and J usage is TRBJ2-3, with TRBD1 matching over 8 bases. The trim removed 3 bases at V and 2 bases at J, leaving 4 bases unmatched. The CDR3 length is 15 residues. Germline V gives CDR1 SGHVS, CDR2 FNYEAQ. CDR3 DNA: TGTGCCAGCAGCTTCCAGGGGGCTATCACAGATACGCAGTATTTT. It encodes CASSFQGAITDTQYF.

This clonotype appeared a few times. The chain employs TRBV5-1 and TRBJ1-4; 7 bases map to TRBD1. The germline CDR1 and CDR2 sequences are SGHRS and YFSETQ. Trimming cost V 4 bases and J 8 bases; bases outside gene matches: 11. This CDR3 is 15 amino acids long. This chain's CDR3 is CASSRGTVGEEKLFF. The DNA for the CDR3 is TGCGCCAGCAGCAGAGGGACAGTTGGGGAAGAAAAACTGTTTTTT.

The chain employs TRBV4-3 and TRBJ1-5; D unresolved. The CDR3 consists of 15 residues. CDR1 and CDR2 from the germline V gene are LGHNA and YSLEER. V lost 0 bases and J lost 7, with 13 bases in between. CDR3 nucleotides: TGCGCCAGCAGCCAAGATGCCGAAGGGTCCCAGCCCCAGCATTTT. Protein: CASSQDAEGSQPQHF.

DNA for the CDR3: TGTGCCAGCAGCTACCGACAGTCCCCAGATACGCAGTATTTT. This sequence encodes CASSYRQSPDTQYF. V is TRBV7-9 and J is TRBJ2-3; D possibly corresponds to TRBD1 (5 bases). V lost 4 bases and J 4 bases, leaving 12 bases between the germline ends. This CDR3 is built from 14 residues. Germline lookup yields CDR1 SEHNR and CDR2 FQNEAQ (reference sequence).

This clonotype has more than one count but fewer than ten. The chain couples TRBV7-2 to TRBJ1-6; D not resolved. Looked up from germline, CDR1 is SGHTA and CDR2 is FQGNSA. V lost 1 base and J 5 bases, leaving 9 bases between the germline ends. CDR3 length equals 15 residues. CDR3 amino acids: CASSLGWQNNSPLHF. CDR3 nucleotide sequence: TGTGCCAGCAGCTTAGGGTGGCAGAATAATTCACCCCTCCACTTT.

This clonotype was seen more than once but under ten times. This chain links TRBV3-1 with TRBJ2-5; D is possibly TRBD2 (6 bases). The CDR3 has 14 residues. CDR1 and CDR2 (germline): LGHDT, YNNKEL (reference sequence). V was clipped by 7 bases and J by 2 bases, with 14 bases between them. The CDR3 loop reads CASTAGTSQETQYF. In DNA, the CDR3 is TGTGCCAGCACCGCAGGGACTTCACAAGAGACCCAGTACTTC.

The chain uses TRBV7-3 and TRBJ2-3; D might be TRBD1 or TRBD2, each matching 5 bases. V was shortened by 2 bases and J by 4 bases, with 13 bases between the two germline ends. Germline CDR1 is SGHTA and CDR2 is FQGTGA. The CDR3 spans 15 residues. The CDR3 here is CASSLSPTGPDTQYF. The CDR3 DNA reads TGTGCCAGCAGCTTATCCCCAACGGGGCCAGATACGCAGTATTTT.

This chain joins TRBV7-2 and TRBJ1-4; D is uncertain. Germline V lookup: CDR1 SGHTA, CDR2 FQGNSA. The CDR3 runs to 16 residues. Deletions cut 6 bases from V and 8 bases from J, with 22 bases between. CDR3 DNA: TGTGCCAGCAGTTCCCTCTTGGTGTCAGGCCAAGAAAAACTGTTTTTT. Encoded protein: CASSSLLVSGQEKLFF.

The table lists this clonotype with a few counts. This chain joins TRBV29-1 and TRBJ2-7; D possibly corresponds to TRBD1 (6 bases). V was pared by 4 bases and J by 0 bases, with 10 bases between. Germline CDR1 SQVTM, CDR2 ANQGSEA. The CDR3 has 13 residues. The DNA of the CDR3 is TGCAGCGTTGCTCGGGACAACTCCTACGAGCAGTACTTC. Protein: CSVARDNSYEQYF.

This chain connects TRBV20-1 to TRBJ1-6; 8 nucleotides agree with TRBD1. V gave up 1 base and J gave up 10 bases; unmatched junction bases: 3. The CDR3 totals 13 residues. Germline V CDR1 and CDR2: DFQATT, SNEGSKA (reference sequence). The CDR3 sequence: CSARGQGTSPLHF. CDR3 in DNA: TGCAGTGCTAGAGGACAGGGGACCTCACCCCTCCACTTT.

This clonotype appeared a few times. The chain has TRBV5-1 and TRBJ1-2; no definite D call. The germline gives CDR1 SGHRS, CDR2 YFSETQ. With 3 bases removed from V and 0 bases from J, the gap between germline ends came to 9 bases. There are 14 residues in the CDR3. In DNA, the CDR3 is TGCGCCAGCAGCTCCGGAGTTACTAACTATGGCTACACCTTC. As protein: CASSSGVTNYGYTF.

The table lists this clonotype with a few counts. The chain is built from TRBV29-1 and TRBJ1-1; a weak D match, TRBD1 (6 bases). Germline CDR1 reads SQVTM; CDR2 reads ANQGSEA. The V and J ends lost 4 bases and 5 bases respectively, with 17 bases between them. The CDR3 is 14 amino acids. CDR3 in DNA: TGCAGCGTTGTAGGTACAGGGACGTGGACTGAAGCTTTCTTT. Protein: CSVVGTGTWTEAFF.

CDR3 sequence: CSARSGRGNQPQHF. In DNA, the CDR3 is TGCAGTGCCCGTAGCGGCAGGGGTAATCAGCCCCAGCATTTT. The rearrangement uses TRBV20-1 and TRBJ1-5, with D possibly being TRBD1 (6 bases). Germline loops: CDR1 DFQATT, CDR2 SNEGSKA (reference sequence). The CDR3 is 14 amino acids. Trimming cost V 6 bases and J 4 bases, with 16 bases left between them.

This clonotype was seen only a few times. The chain employs TRBV7-7 and TRBJ1-4, with TRBD1 matching 7 bases. The CDR3 contains 15 residues. V shed 5 bases and J 3 bases; nucleotides not matched to a gene: 6. Germline CDR1 is SSHAT and CDR2 is FNYEAQ (reference sequence). The CDR3 DNA reads as TGTGCCAGCAGCCAAAACAGGGGACCTAATGAAAAACTGTTTTTT. Amino acid sequence: CASSQNRGPNEKLFF.

V usage is TRBV12-3 or TRBV12-4 and J usage is TRBJ2-7, with D uncertain. The ends were cut back, 9 bases at V and 0 bases at J, with 12 bases in the middle. This CDR3 is 13 amino acids long. The CDR3 here is CASRTSNSYEQYF. As DNA, the CDR3 is TGTGCCAGTCGTACATCTAACTCCTACGAGCAGTACTTC.

In this sample, this clonotype turned up a few times. The junction departs from the called germline gene at one end, perhaps through a read error. V gene TRBV7-7 combines with J gene TRBJ2-5; TRBD2 matches at 9 bases. The CDR3 is 16 residues long. Germline-derived CDR1 and CDR2 are SSHAT and FNYEAQ (reference sequence). CDR3 protein: CASSPTGGGGAETQYF. The CDR3 DNA is TGTGCTAGCAGCCCAACGGGAGGCGGGGGGGCGGAGACCCAGTACTTC.

This clonotype counts as medium-sized. The rearrangement uses TRBV4-1 and TRBJ2-2; unclear D gene. The CDR3 runs to 15 residues. V shed 0 bases and J shed 6 bases, with 11 bases lying between them. CDR1 is MGHRA and CDR2 is YSYEKL in the germline V gene. The chain's CDR3 is CASSQDSGGAGELFF. The CDR3, as DNA: TGCGCCAGCAGCCAAGACAGTGGTGGGGCCGGGGAGCTGTTTTTT.

The rearrangement joins TRBV6-6 to TRBJ1-5; D is ambiguous. V dropped 3 bases and J dropped 7 bases, with 16 bases sitting between them. Germline V gene data show CDR1 as MNHNY and CDR2 as SVGAGI (reference sequence). The CDR3 totals 15 residues. CDR3 sequence (DNA): TGTGCCAGCAGTTATGCCCGCGGCTCGGGACAGCCCCAGCATTTT. This translates into CASSYARGSGQPQHF.

Only a few counts were recorded for this clonotype. The chain uses TRBV29-1 and TRBJ2-3; no firm D call. Between the trimmed V and J ends, which lost 2 bases and 2 bases, there was a span of 5 bases. The length of the CDR3 is 12 residues. Germline assignment: CDR1 SQVTM and CDR2 ANQGSEA. This chain's CDR3 is CSVESATDTQYF. The DNA for the CDR3 is TGCAGCGTTGAAAGTGCCACAGATACGCAGTATTTT.

V and J are TRBV15 and TRBJ1-2, with D possibly matching TRBD1 (6 bases). Between the trimmed V and J ends, which lost 0 bases and 9 bases, there was a span of 20 bases. Germline V gene sequence: CDR1 LNHNV, CDR2 YYDKDF (reference sequence). This CDR3 is 16 amino acids long. CDR3 nucleotides: TGTGCCACCAGCAGAGATTGGACAAGGGGGTCGTTCAGCTACACCTTC. Translation gives CATSRDWTRGSFSYTF.

This clonotype has more than one count but fewer than ten. The chain recombines TRBV3-1 with TRBJ2-1, with D possibly matching TRBD2 (6 bases). In germline, CDR1 is LGHDT, CDR2 YNNKEL (reference sequence). The V gene lost 1 base and the J gene lost 2 bases, with 12 bases spanning the gap. The CDR3 has 16 amino acids. The DNA for the CDR3 is TGTGCCAGCAGCCAAGGGTGGGGGGTAACCTACAATGAGCAGTTCTTC. Its protein is CASSQGWGVTYNEQFF.

This clonotype occurred a few times. CDR3 DNA: TGCGCCAGCAAACCAATAGGCGGTTTGGATACGCAGTATTTT. This gives the protein CASKPIGGLDTQYF. This rearrangement joins TRBV5-1 to TRBJ2-3; D remains ambiguous. The CDR3 sequence is 14 residues long. Trimming left V 6 bases short and J 6 bases short, with 17 bases between. Germline CDR1 reads SGHRS; CDR2 reads YFSETQ.

The CDR3 bases are TGTGCCAGCAGTTACTCCAACCAGAACACTGAAGCTTTCTTT. Amino acids: CASSYSNQNTEAFF. The rearrangement joins TRBV6-5 to TRBJ1-1; D is ambiguous. The V gene's germline CDR1 is MNHEY and CDR2 SVGAGI. The CDR3 covers 14 residues. V lost 0 bases and J 1 base, leaving 6 bases between the germline ends.

This chain connects TRBV2 to TRBJ2-3, with 7 bases that match TRBD1. The ends lost 11 bases at V and 2 bases at J; junction bases unmatched: 10. This CDR3 region has 14 residues. Germline loops: CDR1 SNHLY, CDR2 FYNNEI. The CDR3 DNA reads as TGTGCCTCGACGACAGGGACCGACACAGATACGCAGTATTTT. This translates into CASTTGTDTDTQYF. The full variable domain, in which reference TRBV2 and TRBJ2-3 provide the parts outside the CDR3, is EPEVTQTPSHQVTQMGQEVILRCVPISNHLYFYWYRQILGQKVEFLVSFYNNEISEKSEIFDDQFSVERPDGSNFTLKIRSTKLEDSAMYFCASTTGTDTDTQYFGPGTRLTVL.

The chain recombines TRBV14 with TRBJ2-7; no firm D call. The V gene lost 3 bases and the J gene lost 4 bases, with 7 bases spanning the gap. The CDR3 consists of 12 residues. Germline lookup yields CDR1 SGHDN and CDR2 FVKESK. CDR3 coding DNA: TGTGCCAGCAGCCACAACAGATACGAGCAGTACTTC. Its translation is CASSHNRYEQYF.

This chain uses TRBV7-2 with TRBJ2-3; 11 bases line up with TRBD1. The CDR3 is 15 residues long. V was pared by 6 bases and J by 5 bases, with 7 bases of the junction left unmatched. In germline, CDR1 is SGHTA, CDR2 FQGNSA. CDR3 sequence: CASRRTGTGGDTQYF. For the CDR3, the DNA is TGTGCCAGCAGACGAACCGGGACAGGGGGAGATACGCAGTATTTT.

The chain is built from TRBV20-1 and TRBJ2-1; no clear D. The V and J ends lost 6 bases and 8 bases respectively, with 14 bases between them. Germline CDR1 is DFQATT and CDR2 is SNEGSKA (reference sequence). The CDR3 is 12 residues long. The CDR3: CSAPWASHEQFF. CDR3 in DNA: TGCAGTGCCCCCTGGGCTAGTCATGAGCAGTTCTTC.

The rearrangement joins TRBV4-1 to TRBJ2-7; 9 bases map to TRBD1. V dropped 4 bases and J dropped 6; count of bases not matched to a gene: 7. CDR1 is MGHRA and CDR2 is YSYEKL in the germline V gene. CDR3 length: 14 residues. DNA of the CDR3: TGCGCCAGCAGCCCCCCAGGGACAGGGATCGAGCAGTACTTC. Translated: CASSPPGTGIEQYF.

In nucleotides, the CDR3 is TGTGCCAGCCGACTAGATCTAGCCAAAAACATTCAGTACTTC. The encoded protein is CASRLDLAKNIQYF. This chain connects TRBV6-1 to TRBJ2-4; D is possibly TRBD2 (6 bases). The V gene lost 8 bases and the J gene lost 0 bases, with 11 bases spanning the gap. CDR1 and CDR2 from the germline V gene are MNHNS and SASEGT. The CDR3 runs 14 residues.

The chain links TRBV28 to TRBJ2-7, with 9 nucleotides matching TRBD1. V shed 2 bases and J 6 bases; nucleotides not matched to a gene: 5. This CDR3 has 14 residues. Germline V gives CDR1 MDHEN, CDR2 SYDVKM. This chain's CDR3 is CASSLVGQGVEQYV. Here the CDR3 DNA reads TGTGCCAGCAGTTTAGTGGGACAGGGTGTCGAGCAGTACGTC.